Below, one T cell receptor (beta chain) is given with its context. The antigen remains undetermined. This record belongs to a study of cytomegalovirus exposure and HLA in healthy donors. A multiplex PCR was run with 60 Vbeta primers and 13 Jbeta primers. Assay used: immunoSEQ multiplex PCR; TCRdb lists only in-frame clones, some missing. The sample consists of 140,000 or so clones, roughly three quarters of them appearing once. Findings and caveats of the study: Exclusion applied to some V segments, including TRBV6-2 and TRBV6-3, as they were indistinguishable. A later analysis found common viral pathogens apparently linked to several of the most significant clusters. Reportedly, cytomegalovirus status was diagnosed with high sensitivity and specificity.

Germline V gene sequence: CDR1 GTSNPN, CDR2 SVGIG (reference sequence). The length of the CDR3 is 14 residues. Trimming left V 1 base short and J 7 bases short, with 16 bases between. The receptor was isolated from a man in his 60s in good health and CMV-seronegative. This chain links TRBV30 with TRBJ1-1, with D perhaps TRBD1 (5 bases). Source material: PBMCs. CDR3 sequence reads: CAWSGPPRGLEAFF. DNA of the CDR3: TGTGCCTGGAGTGGTCCCCCTCGGGGACTTGAAGCTTTCTTT.